The sequence of this TCR beta chain was determined in a study of blood T cell repertoires in COVID-19. Study at large: In each case, the material was cDNA or gDNA derived from T cells, B-cell-depleted T cells, or PBMCs.

Those enrolled, adults aged about 18 to 89 years, came from about 24 US areas. Cohort assignment relied on participant-reported clinical history. Original processing methods: Amplification of reference gene primers provided the estimated nucleated cell counts. Clones were read by immunoSEQ multiplex PCR, and TCRdb kept only the in-frame ones, dropping some. V, J and clone size are those of that table, while D and trimming were read from the DNA. This table holds roughly 200,000 clones, roughly 90% found once. Trimming removed 3 bases from V and 0 bases from J; junction bases left unmatched: 4. Per the germline V gene, CDR1 is MDHEN and CDR2 is SYDVKM. This CDR3 spans 16 amino acids. This clone was found once.

This TCR was recovered from a man between 18 and 35 years old with acute COVID-19. Sequenced input: PBMCs or T cells enriched from blood (not recorded which). This chain joins TRBV28 and TRBJ2-7; 11 bases fit TRBD2. The CDR3 protein is CASSFGTSGSSYEQYF. Here the CDR3 DNA reads TGTGCCAGCAGTTTTGGGACTAGCGGAAGCTCCTACGAGCAGTACTTC.